Listed below are T cell receptor beta chains from one sample, sequenced in a study of OX40 agonist ivuxolimab in advanced cancers. TCRdb's table, derived via immunoSEQ multiplex PCR, lists solely in-frame clones and lacks some. The data contain about 17,000 clones, roughly 87% of them singletons. The starting material was CD4+ or CD8+ T cells sorted from blood, obtained in a trial of the OX40 agonist ivuxolimab. The receptors stem from an adult with an advanced solid tumor such as melanoma, head and neck, liver or kidney cancer. CDR3s include the opening cysteine and the closing phenylalanine or tryptophan. D genes are given only for firm matches. Size values are once, few and many counts, or a class for expanded clones, and some rows have none.

CDR3aa,CDR3nt,d_gene,abundance,v_gene,j_gene
CASSSYTGGTEAFF,TGCGCCAGCAGCTCCTACACCGGCGGGACTGAAGCTTTCTTT,NA,NA,TRBV5-1,TRBJ1-1
CASMELNAYEQYF,TGTGCCAGCATGGAACTAAACGCCTACGAGCAGTACTTC,NA,NA,TRBV2,TRBJ2-7
CASTDGGTEAFF,TGTGCCAGCACTGATGGGGGCACTGAAGCTTTCTTT,NA,NA,TRBV27,TRBJ1-1
CASSQVDRNSPLHF,TGCGCCAGCAGCCAGGTGGACAGAAATTCACCCCTCCACTTT,NA,NA,TRBV4-1,TRBJ1-6
CASSYGIPDSYEQYF,TGTGCCAGCAGTTACGGGATACCGGATTCCTACGAGCAGTACTTC,NA,NA,TRBV6-5,TRBJ2-7
CASSYKWGELQETQYF,TGTGCCAGCAGTTACAAGTGGGGGGAACTACAAGAGACCCAGTACTTC,NA,NA,TRBV27,TRBJ2-5
CASSPTGGGGYNEQFF,TGTGCCAGCAGCCCAACAGGAGGGGGGGGTTACAATGAGCAGTTCTTC,NA,NA,TRBV7-8,TRBJ2-1
CASTLGGEGYGYTF,TGTGCCAGCACGCTCGGGGGGGAAGGCTATGGCTACACCTTC,NA,NA,TRBV2,TRBJ1-2
CASSILTRHTEAFF,TGTGCCAGCAGCATCCTGACCCGGCACACTGAAGCTTTCTTT,NA,few,TRBV28,TRBJ1-1
CASSLFQGTDTQYF,TGTGCCAGCAGCTTATTCCAGGGAACAGATACGCAGTATTTT,NA,NA,TRBV11-2,TRBJ2-3
CASSPRWRVETQYF,TGTGCCAGCAGTCCCCGTTGGAGGGTCGAGACCCAGTACTTC,NA,NA,TRBV27,TRBJ2-5
CASSELGTGFYNEQFF,TGCGCCAGCAGTGAGTTAGGGACAGGGTTCTACAATGAGCAGTTCTTC,TRBD1,NA,TRBV10-2,TRBJ2-1
CASRNADEAFF,TGTGCCAGCAGAAACGCGGACGAAGCTTTCTTT,NA,NA,TRBV6-5,TRBJ1-1
CASSYVDGQPQHF,TGTGCCAGCAGTTACGTGGACGGTCAGCCCCAGCATTTT,NA,NA,TRBV6-6,TRBJ1-5
CASSIRDRGSNEQFF,TGTGCCAGTAGTATTAGGGACAGGGGCAGCAATGAGCAGTTCTTC,TRBD1,NA,TRBV19,TRBJ2-1
CASSFLAKNIQYF,TGTGCCAGCTCTTTCCTAGCCAAAAACATTCAGTACTTC,NA,few,TRBV2,TRBJ2-4
CASGGSYEQYF,TGTGCCAGTGGAGGATCCTACGAGCAGTACTTC,NA,NA,TRBV2,TRBJ2-7
CASSFVGGALVGDTQYF,TGTGCCAGCAGTTTCGTCGGGGGGGCATTAGTGGGAGATACGCAGTATTTT,TRBD2,NA,TRBV27,TRBJ2-3
CASSPGEVSTDTQYF,TGTGCCAGCAGTCCAGGGGAGGTGAGCACAGATACGCAGTATTTT,NA,NA,TRBV2,TRBJ2-3
CAWSVGQSYYQPQHF,TGTGCCTGGAGTGTAGGGCAGAGTTACTATCAGCCCCAGCATTTT,NA,NA,TRBV30,TRBJ1-5
CASSPGTTYEQYF,TGCGCCAGCAGTCCAGGGACCACCTACGAGCAGTACTTC,NA,NA,TRBV5-1,TRBJ2-7
CASSSIFGTGVDEQFF,TGCGCCAGCAGCTCCATTTTTGGGACAGGGGTCGATGAGCAGTTCTTC,TRBD1,NA,TRBV5-1,TRBJ2-1
CASSLVMGQDSYEQYF,TGCGCCAGCAGCCTGGTTATGGGACAGGACTCCTACGAGCAGTACTTC,TRBD1,NA,TRBV5-1,TRBJ2-7
CASSLGLGTAYEQCF,TGTGCCAGCAGCTTAGGGTTGGGAACCGCCTACGAGCAGTGCTTC,NA,NA,TRBV7-9,TRBJ2-7
CASSLVRGVGYEQYF,TGTGCCAGCAGCTTAGTTCGGGGCGTCGGCTACGAGCAGTACTTC,NA,NA,TRBV7-8,TRBJ2-7
CASSDLGQLGYEQFF,TGTGCCAGCAGTGACCTGGGACAGTTAGGGTATGAGCAGTTCTTC,TRBD1,NA,TRBV25-1,TRBJ2-1
CASSETGAYEQYF,TGTGCCAGCAGCGAAACAGGGGCCTACGAGCAGTACTTC,TRBD1,NA,TRBV7-8,TRBJ2-7
CASSESVSRPREAFF,TGCGCCAGCAGTGAGTCTGTCAGCCGGCCGAGGGAAGCTTTCTTT,NA,NA,TRBV10-2,TRBJ1-1
CASSQVRDLFTYEQYF,TGCGCCAGCAGCCAGGTCCGGGACCTCTTTACCTACGAGCAGTACTTC,NA,few,TRBV4-1,TRBJ2-7
CASMGRSNTGELFF,TGCGCCAGCATGGGCCGGTCCAACACCGGGGAGCTGTTTTTT,NA,NA,TRBV5-1,TRBJ2-2
CAWSLYEQYF,TGTGCCTGGAGTTTGTACGAGCAGTACTTC,NA,NA,TRBV30,TRBJ2-7
CAWSVRQGDEQFF,TGTGCCTGGAGTGTTCGGCAGGGAGATGAGCAGTTCTTC,NA,NA,TRBV30,TRBJ2-1
CASSYGSIGTVGSEQYF,TGTGCCAGCAGCTACGGCAGTATCGGGACAGTCGGTAGCGAGCAGTACTTC,TRBD1,once,TRBV13,TRBJ2-7
CASGVRDRALYEQYF,TGTGCCAGCGGAGTGCGGGACAGGGCCCTTTACGAGCAGTACTTC,TRBD1,NA,TRBV27,TRBJ2-7
CASSLAGIGLADSTDTQYF,TGCGCCAGCAGCTTGGCCGGTATTGGACTAGCGGATAGCACAGATACGCAGTATTTT,TRBD2,NA,TRBV5-1,TRBJ2-3
CASSSGTGGNGYTF,TGTGCCAGCAGTTCCGGGACAGGGGGTAATGGCTACACCTTC,TRBD1,NA,TRBV5-5,TRBJ1-2
CASLPTSGLINEQFF,TGTGCCAGTTTGCCGACTAGCGGACTAATCAATGAGCAGTTCTTC,TRBD2,once,TRBV19,TRBJ2-1
CASSQTGNTGELFF,TGTGCCAGCAGCCAGACAGGGAACACCGGGGAGCTGTTTTTT,NA,NA,TRBV27,TRBJ2-2
CASSGLAGTGELFF,TGCGCCAGCAGCGGACTAGCGGGCACCGGGGAGCTGTTTTTT,TRBD2,NA,TRBV10-1,TRBJ2-2
CASSYSGDQPQHF,TGTGCCAGCAGTTACTCGGGCGATCAGCCCCAGCATTTT,NA,NA,TRBV6-6,TRBJ1-5
CASSLTGYETQYF,TGTGCCAGCAGCTTAACCGGGTATGAGACCCAGTACTTC,NA,NA,TRBV7-9,TRBJ2-5
CASAGLTETQYF,TGTGCCAGCGCGGGGCTGACTGAGACCCAGTACTTC,NA,NA,TRBV9,TRBJ2-5
CASRGDRPYEQYF,TGTGCCAGCCGCGGAGACAGACCCTACGAGCAGTACTTC,NA,NA,TRBV6-5,TRBJ2-7
CASSIESVFGDSYEQYF,TGTGCCAGTAGTATAGAGTCGGTGTTCGGGGACTCCTACGAGCAGTACTTC,NA,NA,TRBV19,TRBJ2-7
CASSLSGQTYYGYTF,TGTGCCAGCAGTTTATCGGGACAGACGTACTATGGCTACACCTTC,TRBD1,NA,TRBV27,TRBJ1-2
CASSPGSTGELFF,TGTGCCAGCAGTCCAGGGTCGACCGGGGAGCTGTTTTTT,NA,NA,TRBV6-5,TRBJ2-2
CASRETLESSGANVLTF,TGTGCCAGCAGGGAGACACTTGAGAGCTCTGGGGCCAACGTCCTGACTTTC,NA,once,TRBV6-4,TRBJ2-6
CAWTIDRYEQYF,TGTGCCTGGACAATTGACAGGTACGAGCAGTACTTC,NA,NA,TRBV30,TRBJ2-7
CASSQEGGYGYTF,TGCGCCAGCAGCCAAGAAGGGGGATATGGCTACACCTTC,NA,NA,TRBV4-1,TRBJ1-2
CASSISGASEAFF,TGTGCCAGTAGTATCTCGGGGGCGTCTGAAGCTTTCTTT,NA,NA,TRBV19,TRBJ1-1
CASSDRDRQSSYNSPLHF,TGTGCCAGCAGCGACCGGGACAGACAAAGCTCCTATAATTCACCCCTCCACTTT,TRBD1,NA,TRBV9,TRBJ1-6
CASSKEWYGNTIYF,TGTGCCAGCAGCAAAGAATGGTATGGAAACACCATATATTTT,NA,NA,TRBV21-1,TRBJ1-3
CASSLMPGAGYGYTF,TGTGCCAGCAGCTTAATGCCGGGGGCGGGCTATGGCTACACCTTC,NA,NA,TRBV11-2,TRBJ1-2
CASGPGQGDSPLHF,TGTGCCAGCGGACCGGGACAGGGCGATTCACCCCTCCACTTT,TRBD1,NA,TRBV5-6,TRBJ1-6